Below, 18 T cell receptor beta chains from the same sample are listed, as sequenced in a study of blood T cells in healthy people across ages. Using a J-beta primer mix together with a sample-barcoded 5' primer, a second PCR was run for about 7 to 12 cycles. One entry per CDR3 protein, called by TCRdb with MiXCR from the 5' RACE reads. The repertoire has over a million distinct CDR3 sequences, less than 50% of them found once; the top ten carry around 18%. The sequencing input was blood. The source of these receptors is a woman aged 55-70 years in good health.

The chain combines TRBV5-6 with TRBJ2-7, with unresolved D. The CDR3 has 11 residues. V lost 4 bases and J lost 7, with 9 bases in between. Germline V gene lookup returns CDR1 SGHDT and CDR2 YYEEEE. CDR3 sequence: CASSLTREQYF. CDR3 sequence (DNA): TGTGCCAGCAGCCTAACGAGAGAGCAGTACTTC.

The chain links TRBV14 to TRBJ1-5; tentative D call: TRBD1 (5 bases). The germline gives CDR1 SGHDN, CDR2 FVKESK. The CDR3 is 12 amino acids. Trimming took 0 bases from V and 8 from J, leaving 5 bases between them. As DNA, the CDR3 is TGTGCCAGCAGCCAAGACAGGGAGCCCCAGCATTTT. As protein: CASSQDREPQHF.

The chain recombines TRBV6-6 with TRBJ2-3; D possibly corresponds to TRBD1 (5 bases). This CDR3 contains 17 residues. The germline V gene has CDR1 MNHNY and CDR2 SVGAGI (reference sequence). Trimming stripped 0 bases from V and 5 bases from J, with 18 bases between. The CDR3 DNA sequence: TGTGCCAGCAGTTACTCCCGGGCAGGGTTTGACCGAGATACGCAGTATTTT. It encodes CASSYSRAGFDRDTQYF.

This clonotype was seen just once. The chain uses TRBV19 and TRBJ2-6, with D possibly TRBD1 on 6 matching bases. The germline V gene has CDR1 LNHDA and CDR2 SQIVND (reference sequence). The CDR3 has 18 residues. The ends were cut back, 8 bases at V and 0 bases at J, with 20 bases in the middle. The CDR3 reads CASQSRDIGVSGANVLTF. For the CDR3, the DNA is TGTGCCAGTCAAAGTCGGGACATAGGAGTCTCTGGGGCCAACGTCCTGACTTTC.

This rearrangement joins TRBV6-2 or TRBV6-3 to TRBJ1-2; 9 bases line up with TRBD1. Trimming at V came to 6 bases and at J to 8 bases, leaving 10 bases not matched to a gene. The CDR3 contains 14 residues. Germline V lookup: CDR1 MNHEY, CDR2 SVGEGT. CDR3 residues: CASRQGATIGGYTF. CDR3 in DNA: TGTGCCAGCAGACAGGGGGCAACCATTGGCGGCTACACCTTC.

This clonotype was seen a few times. Since a much larger clone is just one base distant, this may be a read error. The V and J genes are TRBV6-5 and TRBJ2-5; D ambiguous. This CDR3 spans 14 amino acids. Germline V gene sequence: CDR1 MNHEY, CDR2 SVGAGI. V was trimmed by 2 bases and J by 11 bases, leaving 18 bases between them. The CDR3 DNA sequence: TGTGCCAGCAGTTACCGGGCCAGGATCAATGAGCAGTACTTC. Translated, it gives CASSYRARINEQYF.

The chain is built from TRBV29-1 and TRBJ2-3; TRBD2 agrees at 10 bases. V trimming: 6 bases; J trimming: 1 base; junction bases outside the gene matches: 4. Germline V lookup: CDR1 SQVTM, CDR2 ANQGSEA. This CDR3 is built from 14 residues. Written as DNA, the CDR3 is TGCAGCGTAACAGGGACTAGCGGCACAGATACGCAGTATTTT. Its protein is CSVTGTSGTDTQYF.

The genes are TRBV3-1 and TRBJ2-4; 12 bases are a match to TRBD2. The CDR3 extends over 18 amino acids. Germline V gives CDR1 LGHDT, CDR2 YNNKEL (reference sequence). Trimming at V came to 0 bases and at J to 7 bases, leaving 10 bases not matched to a gene. CDR3 protein: CASSQDLAGGPRGNIQYF. The CDR3 nucleotides read TGTGCCAGCAGCCAAGATCTAGCGGGAGGGCCTAGGGGTAACATTCAGTACTTC.

The chain links TRBV28 to TRBJ1-3, with 9 bases lining up with TRBD1. The CDR3 contains 15 residues. The trim removed 3 bases at V and 3 bases at J, leaving 3 bases unmatched. Germline assignment: CDR1 MDHEN and CDR2 SYDVKM. The CDR3 nucleotides are TGTGCCAGCAGTTTTACAGGGGGCCTTGGAAACACCATATATTTT. As protein: CASSFTGGLGNTIYF.

The chain has TRBV5-1 and TRBJ1-2, with TRBD1 identical over 8 bases. This CDR3 contains 17 residues. Germline loops: CDR1 SGHRS, CDR2 YFSETQ. V was clipped by 1 base and J by 8 bases; unmatched bases: 16. The CDR3 region is CASSLWSGGDSGLGYTF. Written as DNA, the CDR3 is TGCGCCAGCAGCTTGTGGTCAGGGGGCGACTCCGGGTTGGGCTACACCTTC.

The sample holds one count of this clonotype. This sequence joins TRBV9 and TRBJ2-7; 12 positions agree with TRBD2. Germline V gene sequence: CDR1 SGDLS, CDR2 YYNGEE. With V trimmed by 0 bases and J by 3 bases, 7 bases remained unmatched. There are 17 residues in the CDR3. The CDR3 sequence: CASSVGLAGVFFYEQYF. The CDR3 region has the DNA TGTGCCAGCAGCGTAGGACTAGCGGGAGTTTTCTTCTACGAGCAGTACTTC.

As DNA, the CDR3 is TGTGCCAGCAGCTTAGAGGTTTGGCAGGCGGTGGACTATGGCTACACCTTC. Translating gives CASSLEVWQAVDYGYTF. V is TRBV7-2 and J is TRBJ1-2; D gene uncertain. This CDR3 region has 17 residues. Trimming left V 1 base short and J 3 bases short, with 18 bases between. CDR1 is SGHTA and CDR2 is FQGNSA in the germline V gene. Combining the CDR3 with reference TRBV7-2 and TRBJ1-2 gives the whole variable domain GAGVSQSPSNKVTEKGKDVELRCDPISGHTALYWYRQSLGQGLEFLIYFQGNSAPDKSGLPSDRFSAERTGGSVSTLTIQRTQQEDSAVYLCASSLEVWQAVDYGYTFGSGTRLTVV.

This clonotype was detected only a few times. The chain has TRBV9 and TRBJ2-7; D is uncertain. V was cut by 0 bases and J by 7 bases, with 14 bases left in between. Germline CDR1 and CDR2: SGDLS and YYNGEE. This CDR3 is 14 amino acids long. The CDR3 loop is CASSVDLDRSEQYF. Written as DNA, the CDR3 is TGTGCCAGCAGCGTAGATTTGGATAGGTCAGAGCAGTACTTC.

The V and J genes are TRBV7-9 and TRBJ2-3; D not certain. V gave up 1 base and J gave up 4 bases, with 12 bases separating them. CDR3 size: 15 residues. The germline V gene encodes CDR1 SEHNR and CDR2 FQNEAQ (reference sequence). In DNA, the CDR3 is TGTGCCAGCAGCTTAGATAGTCAGGCCGCAGATACGCAGTATTTT. Its protein is CASSLDSQAADTQYF.

This clonotype was recorded a few times. The chain joins TRBV7-2 to TRBJ1-6; no reliable D call. V was shortened by 1 base and J by 6 bases, with 7 bases between the two germline ends. This CDR3 is built from 14 residues. Germline V gene lookup returns CDR1 SGHTA and CDR2 FQGNSA. CDR3 bases: TGTGCCAGCAGCTTAGACAGTAGTAATTCACCCCTCCACTTT. Encoded protein: CASSLDSSNSPLHF.

The chain couples TRBV5-1 to TRBJ2-5; TRBD2 agrees at 10 bases. The CDR3 covers 19 residues. Losses at the gene ends were 2 bases for V and 2 bases for J; bases not matched to a gene: 15. CDR1 and CDR2 from the germline V gene are SGHRS and YFSETQ. CDR3 amino acids: CASSFRGRVASGGQETQYF. The CDR3 coding sequence is TGCGCCAGCAGCTTCCGCGGCCGGGTGGCTAGCGGGGGACAAGAGACCCAGTACTTC.

This clonotype has ten or more counts. This chain connects TRBV13 to TRBJ2-5; 7 bases are a match to TRBD2. The ends lost 0 bases at V and 0 bases at J; junction bases unmatched: 10. Germline V gene data show CDR1 as PRHDT and CDR2 as FYEKMQ (reference sequence). There are 18 residues in the CDR3. The CDR3 DNA sequence: TGTGCCAGCAGCTTAGGCCCGTCTAGCGGATTTAACCAAGAGACCCAGTACTTC. It codes for CASSLGPSSGFNQETQYF.

The gene calls are TRBV30 and TRBJ2-1; either TRBD1 or TRBD2 may fit D (5 bases each). The CDR3 totals 15 residues. Trimming removed 5 bases from V and 8 bases from J, with 22 bases in between. From germline, CDR1 is GTSNPN and CDR2 SVGIG (reference sequence). The CDR3 sequence: CAWSQGAGFGHEQFF. In DNA form, the CDR3 reads TGTGCCTGGTCTCAAGGGGCGGGTTTCGGGCATGAGCAGTTCTTC.